These T cell receptor beta chains were read from a single sample in a study of spatial heterogeneity in lung cancer. Each CDR3 protein is one row after TCRdb ran MiXCR on the 5' RACE reads. The table has approximately 44,000 distinct CDR3 sequences, about an eighth seen once; the top ten hold 50% to 65%. This specimen was PBMCs, taken at surgery. The receptors here all came from a male donor with early-stage non-small cell lung cancer. Each CDR3 is given without its conserved first and last residue. Clone size is not always given. Where it is, it says once, few, many or a class for expanded clones.

size: few; V: TRBV4-3; CDR3: ASSQDQGPGNTEAF
size: many; V: TRBV5-1; CDR3: ASSPTPGQGHEQY
size: many; V: TRBV20-1; CDR3: SARAPGLAGSSYEQY
size: NA; V: TRBV5-1; CDR3: ASSLGPRSGANVLT
size: few; V: TRBV7-7; CDR3: ASTAGEGETQY
size: NA; V: TRBV11-2; CDR3: ASSLDPLAEYEQF
size: NA; V: TRBV24-1; CDR3: ATSDLKTSGRNEQF
size: NA; V: TRBV4-1; CDR3: ASSQGGTEETQY
size: NA; V: TRBV5-1; CDR3: ASSLEGWQPQH
size: few; V: TRBV7-2; CDR3: ASSLGEGRPQH
size: NA; V: TRBV12-3/TRBV12-4; CDR3: ASSTGQGGSPLH
size: few; V: TRBV20-1; CDR3: TGSDNEKLF
size: few; V: TRBV18; CDR3: ASSPNVGDNYGYT
size: many; V: TRBV4-1; CDR3: ASSREGGATTDTQY
size: NA; V: TRBV7-2; CDR3: ASSLVGGQFNSPLH
size: NA; V: TRBV21-1; CDR3: ASSKDRPQY
size: NA; V: TRBV6-2/TRBV6-3; CDR3: ASTLEAVGSPLH
size: many; V: TRBV29-1; CDR3: SVDPGTGDGYT
size: NA; V: TRBV28; CDR3: ASSWRFVVGGYT
size: many; V: TRBV7-9; CDR3: ASSLAGSKVN
size: few; V: TRBV25-1; CDR3: ASSVGEGYGYT
size: NA; V: TRBV6-1; CDR3: AGSGSHNQPQH
size: many; V: TRBV5-1; CDR3: ASSLGESGYT
size: few; V: TRBV6-5; CDR3: ASGGVLTYGYT
size: many; V: TRBV11-2; CDR3: ASSLGSRYTDTQY
size: NA; V: TRBV20-1; CDR3: SARDGTSWNEQY
size: many; V: TRBV6-2/TRBV6-3; CDR3: ASSYSWSNQPQH
size: NA; V: TRBV28; CDR3: ASSLLGGKNIQY
size: NA; V: TRBV5-1; CDR3: ASSLDGTSSNQPQH
size: few; V: TRBV7-2; CDR3: ASSSAPPGDQPQH
size: NA; V: TRBV18; CDR3: ASSPFDRTAHQPQH
size: many; V: TRBV29-1; CDR3: SASTSGPSYEQY
size: many; V: TRBV20-1; CDR3: SASGRNSNQPQH
size: many; V: TRBV28; CDR3: ASSFDMAGNTIY
size: few; V: TRBV15; CDR3: ATSNIAGALGDEQF
size: many; V: TRBV11-1; CDR3: ASSHRNLGTYNEQF
size: many; V: TRBV4-2; CDR3: ASSQTLLDPYEQF
size: few; V: TRBV29-1; CDR3: SVEGGTGELF
size: NA; V: TRBV11-2; CDR3: ASSFLSLAKNIQY
size: NA; V: TRBV9; CDR3: ASSPGLAGAYEQY
size: many; V: TRBV14; CDR3: ASSQVGNPKKGEQF
size: few; V: TRBV20-1; CDR3: SARGGQGADTQY
size: NA; V: TRBV10-2; CDR3: ATQRGETSGELF
size: NA; V: TRBV7-9; CDR3: ASSLAAGNEKLF
size: many; V: TRBV11-2; CDR3: ASSPGTVTYGYT
size: NA; V: TRBV20-1; CDR3: SVPDGPNTEAF
size: many; V: TRBV6-1; CDR3: ASSPVGREQY
size: many; V: TRBV28; CDR3: ASSLRQGSRTEAF
size: medium-sized; V: TRBV12-3/TRBV12-4; CDR3: ASSRNLPGDQPQH
size: many; V: TRBV20-1; CDR3: SVQGYTNEKLF
size: many; V: TRBV20-1; CDR3: SAKGVTGTGEKLF